This entry concerns a single TCR beta chain. Its target is not known. Some clones are missing from TCRdb's copy, which holds only in-frame ones; the method was immunoSEQ multiplex PCR. The sample contains fewer than 15,000 clones, around 77% of which appear only once. All the patients suffered relapse after autologous stem cell transplantation, and brentuximab vedotin exposure differed. This specimen belongs to a study of PD-1 blockade in classical Hodgkin lymphoma. General study findings and limits: CD4+ TCR diversity climbed significantly by C4D1, unlike CD8+ TCR diversity.

Germline CDR1 reads SGHRS; CDR2 reads YFSETQ. CDR3 length: 16 amino acids. J was trimmed by 7 bases and V by 9 bases; bases with no gene match: 21. The sequences come from peripheral blood mononuclear cells (PBMCs), collected at baseline. This chain connects TRBV5-1 to TRBJ1-2; 7 nucleotides agree with TRBD1. The sequence came from a human donor with classical Hodgkin lymphoma. The CDR3 reads CAILTGNGRGGGGYTF. DNA for the CDR3: TGCGCCATCCTAACAGGTAATGGCCGAGGGGGCGGTGGCTACACCTTC.